This T cell receptor (beta chain) was sequenced during a study of T cells in Graves' hyperthyroidism and ophthalmopathy. Findings of the study overall: Ophthalmopathy was predicted by the model a median of roughly 6.7 months ahead of onset.

Absent ophthalmopathy progression within 18 months defined stable Graves' hyperthyroidism. Uncontrolled infection, other autoimmune disease, pregnancy or lactation excluded patients. TCR beta CDR3 sequences were amplified from RNA transcripts. During a first-round RT-PCR of the TCR CDR3, the HTBI primer set was used. TCRdb redid the calling of the multiplex PCR reads with MiXCR, one entry per CDR3 protein. Counted here are a few hundred thousand distinct CDR3 sequences, roughly a fifth occurring once; the ten biggest clones make up around half. The CDR3 runs to 15 residues. The ends lost 7 bases at V and 1 base at J; junction bases unmatched: 5. Germline V CDR1 and CDR2: MDHEN, SYDVKM. Ten or more counts support this clonotype. Its specificity is not known.

This receptor was taken from a woman between 50 and 59 years old with Graves' hyperthyroidism. The sample taken for sequencing was blood. V and J are TRBV28 and TRBJ2-1; 9 nucleotides match TRBD1. DNA of the CDR3: TGTGCCAGCACCCCGGGGACAGGGTCCTACAATGAGCAGTTCTTC. This encodes CASTPGTGSYNEQFF.